Presented here are 27 T cell receptor beta chains from one specimen sequenced in a study of T cell responses to AZD1222 COVID-19 vaccine. Generated by immunoSEQ multiplex PCR, the TCRdb table keeps only in-frame clones and is missing some. The sample holds around 200,000 clones, 94% seen once. Specimen: peripheral blood, collected 28 days after the second AZD1222 dose. Receptor source: an adult who received the AZD1222 COVID-19 vaccine.

This chain connects TRBV7-2 to TRBJ1-5; no reliable D call. Looked up from germline, CDR1 is SGHTA and CDR2 is FQGNSA. V was shortened by 6 bases and J by 6 bases, with 15 bases between the two germline ends. This CDR3 has 14 residues. Here the CDR3 DNA reads TGTGCCAGCAGGTCCGTTGAATTCGGTCAGCCCCAGCATTTT. Translated, it gives CASRSVEFGQPQHF.

This clone was observed a handful of times. CDR3 sequence reads: CASSPRTGSVDEKLFF. The CDR3 DNA follows: TGCGCCAGCAGCCCGAGGACAGGCTCGGTGGACGAAAAACTGTTTTTT. This chain joins TRBV5-1 and TRBJ1-4; 7 bases fit TRBD1. J lost 8 bases, V lost 4 bases, and 14 bases had no gene match. Looked up from germline, CDR1 is SGHRS and CDR2 is YFSETQ. This CDR3 has 16 residues.

The rearrangement links TRBV13 to TRBJ2-7, with D possibly matching TRBD1 (7 bases). V was trimmed by 5 bases and J by 2 bases, leaving 16 bases between them. CDR1 and CDR2 from the germline V gene are PRHDT and FYEKMQ (reference sequence). The CDR3 loop spans 15 amino acids. CDR3 loop: CASSPGGGQAYEQYF. The CDR3 nucleotides are TGTGCCAGCAGCCCAGGGGGAGGTCAAGCCTACGAGCAGTACTTC.

This clone was detected a few times. This chain links TRBV13 with TRBJ2-1; D call uncertain. The CDR3 has 14 residues. With 2 bases removed from V and 3 bases from J, the gap between germline ends came to 8 bases. The V gene's germline CDR1 is PRHDT and CDR2 FYEKMQ (reference sequence). The CDR3 sequence is CASSLSSVYNEQFF. CDR3 DNA sequence: TGTGCCAGCAGCTTAAGTAGTGTCTACAATGAGCAGTTCTTC. Drawing the rest from reference TRBV13 and TRBJ2-1, the complete variable domain is AAGVIQSPRHLIKEKRETATLKCYPIPRHDTVYWYQQGPGQDPQFLISFYEKMQSDKGSIPDRFSAQQFSDYHSELNMSSLELGDSALYFCASSLSSVYNEQFFGPGTRLTVL.

The chain links TRBV9 to TRBJ2-5; TRBD2 aligns across 10 bases. CDR3 length: 18 residues. CDR1 is SGDLS, CDR2 YYNGEE, per germline. J was trimmed by 5 bases and V by 2 bases; bases with no gene match: 15. CDR3 DNA sequence: TGTGCCAGCAGCGTGGGCGGAAGGGGGCTAGCGGGGGACGAGACCCAGTACTTC. Its translation is CASSVGGRGLAGDETQYF. Full variable domain (missing parts from reference TRBV9 and TRBJ2-5): DSGVTQTPKHLITATGQRVTLRCSPRSGDLSVYWYQQSLDQGLQFLIQYYNGEERAKGNILERFSAQQFPDLHSELNLSSLELGDSALYFCASSVGGRGLAGDETQYFGPGTRLLVL.

The rearrangement uses TRBV7-9 and TRBJ1-2, with 7 positions matching TRBD1. V lost 5 bases and J lost 8; bases outside the gene matches: 5. The germline V gene has CDR1 SEHNR and CDR2 FQNEAQ (reference sequence). This CDR3 spans 12 amino acids. The CDR3 DNA reads TGTGCCAGCAGCGGCACAGGGGACGGCTACACCTTC. Its protein product is CASSGTGDGYTF.

This clone showed up just once. The CDR3: CASSYSRGSRNTIYF. For the CDR3, the DNA is TGTGCCAGCAGCTATTCCAGGGGTAGCAGAAACACCATATATTTT. V and J are TRBV7-9 and TRBJ1-3, with D perhaps matching TRBD1 (6 bases). Germline CDR1 and CDR2: SEHNR and FQNEAQ (reference sequence). Trimming removed 4 bases from V and 5 bases from J, with 15 bases in between. The CDR3 is made up of 15 amino acids.

This clone was recorded once. The rearrangement joins TRBV4-3 to TRBJ1-5; 8 positions match TRBD1. CDR3 length equals 17 residues. Looked up from germline, CDR1 is LGHNA and CDR2 is YSLEER. Unmatched junction bases numbered 5, after V lost 1 base and J lost 0 bases. This CDR3 reads CASSQGGQDYSNQPQHF. DNA for the CDR3: TGCGCCAGCAGCCAAGGGGGACAGGACTATAGCAATCAGCCCCAGCATTTT.

V and J are TRBV2 and TRBJ1-4; 9 positions match TRBD1. The CDR3 runs to 17 residues. V dropped 7 bases and J dropped 4; count of bases not matched to a gene: 13. In germline, CDR1 is SNHLY, CDR2 FYNNEI. The CDR3 region is CASMTGTGRVYNEKLFF. CDR3 nucleotide sequence: TGTGCCAGCATGACCGGGACAGGGAGAGTTTATAATGAAAAACTGTTTTTT.

The chain recombines TRBV27 with TRBJ1-1; D is undetermined. CDR1 and CDR2 from the germline V gene are MNHEY and SMNVEV (reference sequence). This CDR3 is built from 11 residues. V was clipped by 11 bases and J by 6 bases, with 13 bases between them. The CDR3 here is CAYKAGPEAFF. CDR3 nucleotides: TGTGCCTACAAGGCGGGCCCTGAAGCTTTCTTT.

This sequence joins TRBV24-1 and TRBJ1-2; 10 nucleotides agree with TRBD1. Germline V gives CDR1 KGHDR, CDR2 SFDVKD. J gave up 5 bases and V 12 bases, and 20 bases lay outside the gene matches. The CDR3 is 17 amino acids. CDR3 region: CASYATGGTIRRYGYTF. In DNA form, the CDR3 reads TGTGCCTCCTACGCGACAGGGGGCACTATCAGGAGATATGGCTACACCTTC.

The chain couples TRBV27 to TRBJ2-3; 10 bases line up with TRBD1. There are 14 residues in the CDR3. With 6 bases clipped from V and 6 bases from J, the junction kept 6 bases outside the gene matches. Germline CDR1 reads MNHEY; CDR2 reads SMNVEV (reference sequence). The CDR3 region has the DNA TGTGCCAGCAGATCGGGACAGGGGCTTGATACGCAGTATTTT. This encodes CASRSGQGLDTQYF.

The chain links TRBV28 to TRBJ1-1; 8 bases agree with TRBD1. V shed 6 bases and J 5 bases; nucleotides not matched to a gene: 11. The CDR3 spans 15 residues. The germline V gene encodes CDR1 MDHEN and CDR2 SYDVKM. The CDR3 bases are TGTGCCAGCAGAAGGACAGGGCTAGATAGGACTGAAGCTTTCTTT. Its protein product is CASRRTGLDRTEAFF.

With respect to this clone: Germline and junction disagree at one end, which may indicate a read error. This chain links TRBV7-2 with TRBJ2-7, with TRBD2 as a possible D gene (6 bases). There are 11 residues in the CDR3. Germline CDR1 and CDR2: SGHTA and FQGNSA. The CDR3 DNA reads as TGTGCCAGCAGCTTCGGGACTCGTTATGACTTC. As protein: CASSFGTRYDF.

The chain uses TRBV28 and TRBJ1-2, with D perhaps TRBD1 (6 bases). In germline, CDR1 is MDHEN, CDR2 SYDVKM. The length of the CDR3 is 13 residues. V dropped 5 bases and J dropped 5 bases, with 12 bases sitting between them. The CDR3 spells CASSPRGAYGYTF. CDR3 bases: TGTGCCAGCAGTCCTAGGGGGGCATATGGCTACACCTTC.

Here the CDR3 DNA reads TGTGCCAGCAGCTTAGCTGGCGGACTGAACACTGAAGCTTTCTTT. It encodes CASSLAGGLNTEAFF. The chain combines TRBV7-9 with TRBJ1-1, with D hard to call. Trimming left V 0 bases short and J 0 bases short, with 8 bases between. The V gene's germline CDR1 is SEHNR and CDR2 FQNEAQ (reference sequence). The CDR3 contains 15 residues.

The chain is built from TRBV12-3 or TRBV12-4 and TRBJ2-1, with unresolved D. The CDR3 contains 13 residues. The ends were cut back, 3 bases at V and 2 bases at J, with 5 bases in the middle. The CDR3 bases are TGTGCCAGCAGTTTTCGCACCTACAATGAGCAGTTCTTC. It encodes CASSFRTYNEQFF.

This rearrangement joins TRBV12-3 or TRBV12-4 to TRBJ2-1, with D perhaps TRBD1 (6 bases). Trimming took 3 bases from V and 7 from J, leaving 10 bases between them. The CDR3 runs 13 residues. The CDR3 coding sequence is TGTGCCAGCAGTTTCTCCAGGGGTAATGAGCAGTTCTTC. Encoded protein: CASSFSRGNEQFF.

This clone is a singleton in its sample. The rearrangement links TRBV2 to TRBJ2-1; 9 bases line up with TRBD2. V was clipped by 1 base and J by 12 bases; unmatched bases: 7. The length of the CDR3 is 14 residues. Germline CDR1 reads SNHLY; CDR2 reads FYNNEI. The CDR3 coding sequence is TGTGCCAGCAGTGAAGTCCCTAGCGGGATGGGGCAGTTCTTC. Translated: CASSEVPSGMGQFF.

This chain uses TRBV6-5 with TRBJ2-5; D might be TRBD2 (6 bases). This CDR3 is built from 12 residues. The V gene's germline CDR1 is MNHEY and CDR2 SVGAGI. V gave up 7 bases and J gave up 5 bases, with 11 bases separating them. CDR3 bases: TGTGCCAGCACTAAGGGGACTGAGACCCAGTACTTC. It codes for CASTKGTETQYF.

This rearrangement joins TRBV12-5 to TRBJ1-5; the D is unclear. Germline CDR1 and CDR2: LGHNT and FRNRAP. The CDR3 runs 15 residues. V gave up 2 bases and J gave up 2 bases, with 10 bases separating them. For the CDR3, the DNA is TGTGCTAGTGGTTTGAAAGGACGTGGCAATCAGCCCCAGCATTTT. Translated: CASGLKGRGNQPQHF.

The V gene is TRBV6-2 or TRBV6-3, the J gene TRBJ1-1; D not certain. CDR3 length equals 12 residues. The ends were cut back, 6 bases at V and 6 bases at J, with 11 bases in the middle. The germline gives CDR1 MNHEY, CDR2 SVGEGT. This CDR3 is CASSLAGAEAFF. CDR3 bases: TGTGCCAGCAGCTTGGCCGGGGCTGAAGCTTTCTTT.

This sequence joins TRBV27 and TRBJ2-1; 11 nucleotides match TRBD2. In germline, CDR1 is MNHEY, CDR2 SMNVEV (reference sequence). The CDR3 is made up of 16 amino acids. V was pared by 2 bases and J by 4 bases, with 4 bases of the junction left unmatched. CDR3 residues: CASSLIWTSGYNEQFF. The CDR3 coding sequence is TGTGCCAGCAGTTTAATTTGGACTAGCGGGTACAATGAGCAGTTCTTC.

The V and J genes are TRBV7-5 and TRBJ2-7; TRBD1, the table's D call, was not compared with the DNA. TRBV7-5 is listed as a pseudogene. This CDR3 spans 13 amino acids. The CDR3 spells CARSPRQGCEQYF. The CDR3 coding sequence is TGTGCCAGAAGTCCTAGACAGGGCTGCGAGCAGTACTTC.

V usage is TRBV18 and J usage is TRBJ1-1; D gene unclear. This CDR3 is built from 13 residues. The germline V gene encodes CDR1 KGHSH and CDR2 LQKENI. The germline V and J ends were trimmed by 6 bases and 2 bases, with 10 bases remaining between them. The CDR3, as DNA: TGTGCCAGCTCTCTCGGGATTAACACTGAAGCTTTCTTT. Encoded protein: CASSLGINTEAFF.

The V call is TRBV14, the J call TRBJ2-1; no clear D. V was trimmed by 1 base and J by 8 bases, leaving 15 bases between them. The CDR3 covers 15 residues. The germline CDR1 and CDR2 sequences are SGHDN and FVKESK. CDR3 nucleotide sequence: TGTGCCAGCAGCCAAGGGCGAACCGGTGTGCATGAGCAGTTCTTC. Its protein product is CASSQGRTGVHEQFF. The complete variable domain, with remaining parts taken from reference TRBV14 and TRBJ2-1, reads EAGVTQFPSHSVIEKGQTVTLRCDPISGHDNLYWYRRVMGKEIKFLLHFVKESKQDESGMPNNRFLAERTGGTYSTLKVQPAELEDSGVYFCASSQGRTGVHEQFFGPGTRLTVL.

A single count supports this clone. Written as DNA, the CDR3 is TGTGCCAGCAGTTTCCGTGGGGAGTTTGGTGAAGCTTTCTTT. This sequence encodes CASSFRGEFGEAFF. The gene calls are TRBV28 and TRBJ1-1; D is uncertain. Germline values: CDR1 MDHEN, CDR2 SYDVKM. V lost 3 bases and J 7 bases, leaving 15 bases between the germline ends. The CDR3 totals 14 residues. Using reference TRBV28 and TRBJ1-1 for the parts outside the CDR3, the full variable domain is DVKVTQSSRYLVKRTGEKVFLECVQDMDHENMFWYRQDPGLGLRLIYFSYDVKMKEKGDIPEGYSVSREKKERFSLILESASTNQTSMYLCASSFRGEFGEAFFGQGTRLTVV.